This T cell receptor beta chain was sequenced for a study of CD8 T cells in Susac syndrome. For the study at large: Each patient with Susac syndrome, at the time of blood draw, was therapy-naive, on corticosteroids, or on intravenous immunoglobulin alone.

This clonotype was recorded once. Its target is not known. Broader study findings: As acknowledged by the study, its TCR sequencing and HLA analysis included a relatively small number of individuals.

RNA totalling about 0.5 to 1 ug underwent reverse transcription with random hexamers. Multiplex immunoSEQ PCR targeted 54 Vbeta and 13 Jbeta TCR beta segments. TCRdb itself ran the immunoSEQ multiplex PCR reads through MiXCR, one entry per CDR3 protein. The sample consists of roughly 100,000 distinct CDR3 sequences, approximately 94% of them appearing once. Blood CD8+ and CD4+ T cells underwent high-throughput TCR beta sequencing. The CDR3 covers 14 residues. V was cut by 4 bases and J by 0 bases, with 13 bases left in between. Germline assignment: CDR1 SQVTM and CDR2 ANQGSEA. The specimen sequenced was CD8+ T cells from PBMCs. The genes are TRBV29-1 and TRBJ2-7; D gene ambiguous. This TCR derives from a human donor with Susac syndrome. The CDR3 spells CSVADPADSYEQYF. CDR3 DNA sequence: TGCAGCGTTGCAGACCCGGCGGACTCCTACGAGCAGTACTTC.